This T cell receptor beta chain was retrieved from a study of metastatic and nonmetastatic thyroid tumors (dated by TCRdb to about 2020). Describing the broader study: The researchers compared repertoires between peripheral blood samples and tumor or nodule tissue samples from patients with malignant or benign thyroid disease. General study outcomes and caveats: TCR beta diversity was reported as significantly higher in malignant tumors than in benign nodules, in both blood and tumor samples.

No treatment had been received by any patient before thyroid surgery. The study retrospectively analysed patient clinical samples collected from about 2012 to 2019 using T-cell receptor beta sequencing. Library preparation was by PCR. The instrument was an Illumina HiSeq 4000. High-throughput sequencing was used to profile the TCR beta-chain CDR3 region of each patient. The authors' pipeline ran thus. The researchers built a classifier to tell apart papillary thyroid cancer patients with distant metastasis, based on CDR3 differences among clinicopathological groups. To measure repertoire diversity the researchers used the Shannon index, while the Morisita-Horn index served to gauge how similar the tumor and blood repertoires were. Through fastp at Q25 and MiXCR, TCRdb rebuilt clones from the public reads, retaining in-frame beta chains. The V and J calls come from TCRdb's annotation, not from the publication. The sample table lists some 20,000 clones, approximately 34% of them with a count of one. Jointly, the top ten make up over 25% of the sample.

Worth noting for this clone: Its target antigen remains unknown. Base qualities were left out, and no much larger clone turns up one base away.

Sequenced sample: tumor tissue. This sequence originates from a female donor with papillary thyroid cancer or a benign thyroid nodule (not recorded which). Some clones in this sample may be carry-over from other donors' samples.

The CDR3 reads CSASSSGTGGWDEQYF. The nucleotide sequence is given as TGCAGTGCTTCATCTTCTGGGACAGGGGGTTGGGACGAGCAGTACTTC. Here the chain combines TRBV20-1 and TRBJ2-7, with TRBD1 identical over 11 junction bases. Unmatched junction bases come to 14, with V trimmed by 5 bases and J by 5 bases. The CDR3 numbers 16 residues from cysteine through phenylalanine. Only the CDR3 part of the read is kept: 48 bases, read in frame from the first base. Sequences DFQATT (CDR1) and SNEGSKA (CDR2) are obtained from the germline V gene (reference sequence).